These T cell receptor beta chains were read from a single sample in a study of human T cells and chemical hapten exposure. TCRdb called the RACE reads again in MiXCR, with one record for every CDR3 protein. The table has around 360,000 distinct CDR3 sequences, about 6.3% seen once. Source: whole blood, taken in connection with sensitization to the hapten diphenylcyclopropenone (DPC). All receptors derive from a woman younger than 30 with alopecia areata. Some clones in this sample may be carry-over from other donors' samples. CDR3s include the opening cysteine and the closing phenylalanine or tryptophan. A D gene is named only where the DNA matches it firmly. Expanded clones are given a class, and other clones once, few, many or no size at all.

J,size,D,V,CDR3,DNA
TRBJ1-2,.,.,TRBV29-1,CSVEEQEYGYTF,TGCAGCGTTGAAGAACAGGAGTATGGCTACACCTTC
TRBJ2-3,few,.,TRBV7-8,CAIGQDTQYF,TGTGCCATAGGGCAGGATACGCAGTATTTT
TRBJ2-3,few,.,TRBV5-1,CASSFTRTDTQYF,TGCGCCAGCAGCTTTACAAGGACAGATACGCAGTATTTT
TRBJ2-1,few,TRBD1,TRBV2,CASSVGQDLNEQFF,TGTGCCAGCAGTGTTGGACAGGATCTAAATGAGCAGTTCTTC
TRBJ2-5,.,.,TRBV6-5,CASSPGFRQTQYF,TGTGCCAGCAGTCCGGGGTTTAGGCAGACCCAGTACTTC
TRBJ2-3,many,.,TRBV4-3,CASSQDPLTDTQYF,TGCGCCAGCAGCCAAGATCCACTGACAGATACGCAGTATTTT
TRBJ2-5,many,TRBD1,TRBV5-6,CASSLLHDRGRETQYF,TGTGCCAGCAGCTTGCTCCACGACAGGGGTAGGGAGACCCAGTACTTC
TRBJ2-5,.,TRBD1,TRBV10-3,CAIRDTGEETQYF,TGTGCCATCAGAGATACAGGGGAAGAGACCCAGTACTTC
TRBJ2-5,many,TRBD1,TRBV12-3/TRBV12-4,CASSAARTGVRETQYF,TGTGCCAGCAGCGCCGCACGGACAGGGGTTCGAGAGACCCAGTACTTC
TRBJ1-5,many,.,TRBV4-2,CASSQAGREGGPQHF,TGTGCCAGCAGCCAAGCCGGGCGAGAGGGAGGTCCCCAGCATTTT
TRBJ2-3,few,.,TRBV9,CASSVGALSSTDTQYF,TGTGCCAGCAGCGTAGGGGCTCTCTCTAGCACAGATACGCAGTATTTT
TRBJ1-5,many,.,TRBV28,CASSELGSRYSNQPQHF,TGTGCCAGCAGCGAACTAGGTTCACGGTATAGCAATCAGCCCCAGCATTTT
TRBJ1-6,many,.,TRBV4-3,CASSHTGLGNSPLHF,TGCGCCAGCAGCCATACAGGGCTGGGTAATTCACCCCTCCACTTT
TRBJ2-7,few,.,TRBV7-9,CASSSAGKIYEQYF,TGTGCCAGCAGCTCCGCAGGGAAGATCTACGAGCAGTACTTC
TRBJ1-3,many,TRBD1,TRBV6-6,CASSYLSTGSGNTIYF,TGTGCCAGCAGTTACCTTTCGACAGGGTCTGGAAACACCATATATTTT
TRBJ2-5,few,TRBD2,TRBV20-1,CSARPGLAGVQETQYF,TGCAGTGCAAGACCGGGACTAGCGGGGGTCCAAGAGACCCAGTACTTC
TRBJ1-1,many,TRBD1,TRBV6-5,CASSYGDRDHTEAFF,TGTGCCAGCAGTTACGGGGACAGGGACCACACTGAAGCTTTCTTT
TRBJ2-3,many,TRBD2,TRBV2,CASLQGLAGGRDTQYF,TGTGCCAGCCTCCAGGGACTAGCGGGGGGGCGGGATACGCAGTATTTT
TRBJ1-3,few,.,TRBV6-5,CASSATVSGNTIYF,TGTGCCAGCAGTGCGACGGTGTCGGGAAACACCATATATTTT
TRBJ1-1,.,TRBD1,TRBV4-2,CASSQRGTGLMNTEAFF,TGTGCCAGCAGCCAAAGGGGGACAGGACTCATGAACACTGAAGCTTTCTTT
TRBJ1-1,.,TRBD1,TRBV12-5,CASGLVLGQLVPEAFF,TGTGCTAGTGGTTTGGTACTGGGACAGTTGGTACCAGAAGCTTTCTTT
TRBJ2-1,many,.,TRBV24-1,CATSEGLNAGEQFF,TGTGCCACCAGTGAGGGCTTGAATGCGGGTGAGCAGTTCTTC
TRBJ1-1,.,.,TRBV6-6,CASSYPGTTEAFF,TGTGCCAGCAGTTACCCGGGGACCACTGAAGCTTTCTTT
TRBJ2-2,many,.,TRBV6-5,CATQQAGQKNTGELFF,TGTGCCACCCAGCAGGCGGGACAGAAAAACACCGGGGAGCTGTTTTTT
TRBJ1-5,many,TRBD1,TRBV15,CATSSRDRGTLWSNQPQHF,TGTGCCACCAGCAGCCGGGACAGGGGAACGTTATGGAGCAATCAGCCCCAGCATTTT
TRBJ1-1,many,TRBD1,TRBV6-5,CASSPLQGIRAEAFF,TGTGCCAGCAGTCCTCTACAGGGGATTAGGGCTGAAGCTTTCTTT
TRBJ1-1,many,.,TRBV29-1,CSVKGAGGFDGTEAFF,TGCAGCGTCAAAGGGGCAGGAGGGTTCGATGGGACTGAAGCTTTCTTT
TRBJ2-2,.,.,TRBV6-2/TRBV6-3,CASSYSRELFF,TGTGCCAGCAGTTACTCCCGGGAGCTGTTTTTT
TRBJ2-2,.,TRBD1,TRBV12-3/TRBV12-4,CASSRTGLNTGELFF,TGTGCCAGCAGTCGGACAGGGCTTAACACCGGGGAGCTGTTTTTT
TRBJ2-3,many,TRBD2,TRBV5-1,CASMTSGGTDTQYF,TGCGCCAGCATGACTAGCGGGGGAACAGATACGCAGTATTTT
TRBJ1-6,many,TRBD1,TRBV20-1,CSAQTGAENSPLHF,TGCAGTGCTCAGACAGGGGCCGAAAATTCACCCCTCCACTTT
TRBJ2-5,.,TRBD1,TRBV6-2/TRBV6-3,CASSIRGPLQETQYF,TGTGCCAGCAGTATCAGGGGGCCTTTACAAGAGACCCAGTACTTC
TRBJ2-5,many,.,TRBV7-3,CASSPRSRSPPETQYF,TGTGCCAGCAGCCCCCGGTCCAGGAGCCCTCCGGAGACCCAGTACTTC
TRBJ1-1,many,.,TRBV28,CASSRGQPEAFF,TGTGCCAGCAGCCGAGGACAGCCGGAAGCTTTCTTT
TRBJ2-3,.,.,TRBV7-9,CASSPVLTGVGDTQYF,TGTGCCAGCAGCCCAGTTCTTACGGGAGTGGGAGATACGCAGTATTTT
TRBJ2-7,.,TRBD1,TRBV28,CASSFTSLRDRPYF,TGTGCCAGCAGCTTTACTTCACTCCGGGACAGGCCGTACTTC
TRBJ1-2,many,.,TRBV7-9,CASSPKDTSGYTF,TGTGCCAGCAGCCCCAAGGACACTTCGGGCTACACCTTC
TRBJ2-7,many,.,TRBV20-1,CSAAGPFSSYEQYF,TGCAGTGCTGCGGGGCCCTTCAGCTCCTACGAGCAGTACTTC
TRBJ2-7,many,.,TRBV7-2,CASSLLGQYYEQYF,TGTGCCAGCAGCTTATTAGGTCAGTACTACGAGCAGTACTTC
TRBJ2-6,many,.,TRBV28,CASSSGDRFQPGANVLTF,TGTGCCAGCAGTTCGGGAGACAGGTTCCAGCCTGGGGCCAACGTCCTGACTTTC
TRBJ2-5,.,.,TRBV7-2,CASSPHLAQETQYF,TGTGCCAGCAGCCCCCACCTCGCCCAAGAGACCCAGTACTTC
TRBJ2-7,many,.,TRBV12-3/TRBV12-4,CASSLVPGYSILHEQYF,TGTGCCAGCAGCCTGGTCCCGGGGTACTCCATTCTCCACGAGCAGTACTTC
TRBJ2-4,few,.,TRBV4-3,CASSQEVLAKNIQYF,TGCGCCAGCAGCCAAGAGGTTTTAGCCAAAAACATTCAGTACTTC